The rows below give T cell receptor beta chains drawn from one sample of a study of molecular identifiers for immune sequencing clone quantification. Each CDR3 protein is one row after TCRdb ran MiXCR on the PCR reads. The sample consists of under 75,000 distinct CDR3 sequences, about a fifth of them appearing once. The sample consisted of naive CD8+ T cells from blood, with Jurkat cell RNA spiked in. These TCRs come from a human donor in good health. Some libraries in this study had Jurkat cell RNA spiked in. Both conserved end residues are part of each CDR3. The D gene is left open where the match is weak. Size values are once, few and many counts, or a class for expanded clones, and some rows have none.

TRBJ2-5	TRBD2	NA	TRBV12-3/TRBV12-4	CASSSRTSGPQETQYF	TGTGCCAGCAGTTCACGGACTAGCGGGCCCCAAGAGACCCAGTACTTC
TRBJ2-3	TRBD2	many	TRBV7-2	CASSALAGSGGDTQYF	TGTGCCAGCAGCGCTCTAGCGGGCTCCGGCGGAGATACGCAGTATTTT
TRBJ1-5	NA	many	TRBV7-9	CASSLGDSNQPQHF	TGTGCCAGCAGCTTAGGAGATAGCAATCAGCCCCAGCATTTT
TRBJ2-1	TRBD2	NA	TRBV27	CATGTSGSGYEQLF	TGTGCCACCGGGACTAGCGGGAGTGGTTATGAGCAGCTCTTC
TRBJ2-4	NA	few	TRBV23-1	CASRPQRQGRGVQYF	TGCGCCAGCAGGCCCCAGCGACAGGGGCGGGGGGTTCAGTACTTC
TRBJ1-1	NA	NA	TRBV6-5	CASSYFPSQNTEAFF	TGTGCCAGCAGTTACTTTCCTTCTCAGAACACTGAAGCTTTCTTT
TRBJ2-5	NA	NA	TRBV7-3	CASSEDGDQETQYF	TGTGCCAGCAGCGAGGACGGAGACCAAGAGACCCAGTACTTC
TRBJ2-7	NA	once	TRBV6-2/TRBV6-3	CASTYSSSYEQYF	TGTGCCAGCACCTACAGCAGCTCCTACGAGCAGTACTTC
TRBJ1-3	NA	few	TRBV7-2	CASEDNSLGSGNTIYF	TGTGCCAGCGAGGACAATTCTTTAGGGTCTGGAAACACCATATATTTT
TRBJ2-3	NA	many	TRBV11-2	CASSFTRVGDTQYF	TGTGCCAGCAGCTTTACTAGGGTTGGAGATACGCAGTATTTT
TRBJ2-3	NA	many	TRBV23-1	CASSQGWEEVGDTQYF	TGCGCCAGCAGTCAGGGGTGGGAGGAGGTCGGAGATACGCAGTATTTT
TRBJ2-7	NA	many	TRBV27	CASSEGSSYEQYF	TGTGCCAGCAGTGAAGGGAGCTCCTACGAGCAGTACTTC
TRBJ1-4	TRBD1	many	TRBV12-3/TRBV12-4	CASSPGTGATGGLFF	TGTGCCAGCAGTCCGGGGACAGGGGCTACAGGGGGACTGTTTTTT
TRBJ2-7	NA	many	TRBV4-2	CASSHPSAGEVSYEQYF	TGTGCCAGCAGCCATCCATCCGCCGGGGAAGTCTCGTACGAGCAGTACTTC
TRBJ1-1	NA	NA	TRBV6-1	CASSDGATEAFF	TGTGCCAGCAGTGATGGGGCGACTGAAGCTTTCTTT
TRBJ2-7	NA	many	TRBV5-4	CASSLFAFPNTYEQYF	TGTGCCAGCAGCTTGTTTGCTTTCCCGAATACCTACGAGCAGTACTTC
TRBJ1-1	TRBD1	NA	TRBV10-3	CAARTGGGEAFF	TGTGCCGCCCGGACAGGAGGAGGTGAAGCTTTCTTT
TRBJ1-6	TRBD1	many	TRBV7-6	CASSLANGQGGNSPLHF	TGTGCCAGCAGCTTAGCAAATGGACAGGGTGGGAATTCACCCCTCCACTTT
TRBJ2-7	TRBD2	many	TRBV3-1	CASSMPSGSSYEQYF	TGTGCCAGCAGCATGCCTAGCGGGTCCTCCTACGAGCAGTACTTC
TRBJ2-1	TRBD1	many	TRBV9	CASSVGQYNEQFF	TGTGCCAGCAGCGTGGGACAGTACAATGAGCAGTTCTTC
TRBJ2-1	TRBD2	NA	TRBV5-4	CASSLAWIAGGYNEQFF	TGTGCCAGCAGCTTGGCCTGGATAGCGGGAGGTTACAATGAGCAGTTCTTC
TRBJ1-5	TRBD1	many	TRBV4-1	CASSQNRGSNQPQHF	TGCGCCAGCAGCCAAAACAGGGGGAGTAATCAGCCCCAGCATTTT
TRBJ2-1	TRBD2	NA	TRBV29-1	CSVTGGPNNEQFF	TGCAGCGTTACGGGAGGGCCTAATAATGAGCAGTTCTTC
TRBJ2-7	NA	NA	TRBV21-1	CASGRTREQYF	TGTGCCAGCGGGAGAACGCGTGAGCAGTACTTC
TRBJ2-1	NA	many	TRBV6-5	CASRHPAGTSYNEQFF	TGTGCCAGCAGGCACCCCGCCGGGACAAGCTACAATGAGCAGTTCTTC
TRBJ2-7	TRBD2	many	TRBV6-2/TRBV6-3	CASSAGLAGVGYEQYF	TGTGCCAGCAGTGCCGGACTAGCGGGAGTAGGATACGAGCAGTACTTC
TRBJ2-1	NA	many	TRBV6-5	CASTPDASGLANEQFF	TGTGCCAGCACTCCCGATGCCAGCGGACTTGCCAATGAGCAGTTCTTC
TRBJ2-7	NA	many	TRBV19	CASRLDRTTYEQYF	TGTGCCAGTAGACTTGACAGGACTACCTACGAGCAGTACTTC
TRBJ2-7	NA	many	TRBV4-1	CASSPEEAAGDEQYF	TGCGCCAGCAGCCCCGAAGAGGCGGCAGGGGACGAGCAGTACTTC
TRBJ2-1	TRBD2	many	TRBV11-2	CASSLDPGLGNEQFF	TGTGCCAGCAGCTTAGACCCGGGACTAGGGAATGAGCAGTTCTTC
TRBJ2-1	NA	NA	TRBV5-1	CASSLAGRPSYNEQFF	TGCGCCAGCAGCTTGGCCGGACGGCCATCCTACAATGAGCAGTTCTTC
TRBJ2-7	TRBD1	few	TRBV11-2	CASSGHWTGAYEQYF	TGTGCCAGCAGCGGACACTGGACAGGGGCATACGAGCAGTACTTC
TRBJ2-1	TRBD1	few	TRBV27	CASSLIQGPYNEQFF	TGTGCCAGCAGTTTAATACAGGGGCCCTACAATGAGCAGTTCTTC
TRBJ1-1	NA	NA	TRBV5-3	CASGSDLGALNTEAFF	TGTGCCAGCGGCTCTGATTTAGGGGCTTTGAACACTGAAGCTTTCTTT
TRBJ1-1	TRBD1	few	TRBV6-1	CAGIAPGGLGTEAFF	TGTGCCGGCATCGCACCAGGGGGGTTGGGGACTGAAGCTTTCTTT
TRBJ1-1	NA	NA	TRBV27	CASSLGFGDTEALF	TGTGCCAGCAGTTTAGGGTTCGGGGACACTGAAGCTCTCTTT
TRBJ2-5	TRBD2	NA	TRBV12-3/TRBV12-4	CASSRRAGPFPETQYF	TGTGCCAGCAGTCGAAGAGCGGGACCTTTTCCAGAGACCCAGTACTTC
TRBJ1-5	TRBD1	few	TRBV19	CASSGLQGGNQPQHF	TGTGCCAGTAGTGGGTTACAGGGGGGAAATCAGCCCCAGCATTTT
TRBJ2-1	TRBD2	many	TRBV24-1	CATSGTSGAYNEQFF	TGTGCCACCAGCGGGACTAGCGGAGCCTACAATGAGCAGTTCTTC
TRBJ2-5	TRBD2	NA	TRBV5-4	CASSTLPPLAGGLQETQYF	TGTGCCAGCAGCACCCTCCCACCCTTAGCGGGCGGCCTCCAAGAGACCCAGTACTTC
TRBJ1-1	NA	many	TRBV6-5	CASSYSGGGTEAFF	TGTGCCAGCAGTTACTCAGGGGGGGGGACTGAAGCTTTCTTT
TRBJ2-7	NA	many	TRBV27	CASTRKGKNLSYEQYF	TGTGCCAGCACTCGGAAAGGGAAAAACCTATCCTACGAGCAGTACTTC
TRBJ2-2	NA	few	TRBV7-2	CASRISQGDTGELFF	TGTGCCAGCAGAATCTCTCAGGGTGACACCGGGGAGCTGTTTTTT
TRBJ2-3	NA	many	TRBV19	CASIPPHTDTQYF	TGTGCCAGTATCCCTCCCCACACAGATACGCAGTATTTT
TRBJ2-2	NA	many	TRBV3-1	CASSQVSSYTGELFF	TGTGCCAGCAGCCAAGTGTCTAGTTATACCGGGGAGCTGTTTTTT
TRBJ2-2	NA	few	TRBV30	CAWSAGLSTGELFF	TGTGCCTGGAGTGCCGGACTGTCGACCGGGGAGCTGTTTTTT
TRBJ1-1	NA	many	TRBV7-9	CASSPSLTGTGTEAFF	TGTGCCAGCAGCCCAAGCTTAACAGGGACGGGCACTGAAGCTTTCTTT
TRBJ2-3	TRBD1	many	TRBV12-3/TRBV12-4	CASSLGTVTDTQYF	TGTGCCAGCAGTTTGGGGACAGTCACAGATACGCAGTATTTT
TRBJ2-1	NA	few	TRBV7-6	CASSLSRADSNEQFF	TGTGCCAGCAGCTTAAGCAGGGCGGACTCCAATGAGCAGTTCTTC
TRBJ1-2	NA	many	TRBV7-2	CASSLALGVRQDLKNYGYTF	TGTGCCAGCAGCTTAGCGCTGGGGGTACGGCAGGACCTTAAGAACTATGGCTACACCTTC
TRBJ2-3	NA	many	TRBV9	CASSVDGDPTDTQYF	TGTGCCAGCAGCGTAGACGGAGACCCCACAGATACGCAGTATTTT
TRBJ1-5	NA	NA	TRBV2	CASTDMDTYNQPQHF	TGTGCCAGCACCGATATGGACACCTACAATCAGCCCCAGCATTTT
TRBJ2-7	NA	many	TRBV13	CASSRRTYYEQYF	TGTGCCAGCAGCCGGCGGACATACTACGAGCAGTACTTC
TRBJ2-1	TRBD1	few	TRBV12-3/TRBV12-4	CASSAGGGSYNEQFF	TGTGCCAGCAGTGCAGGGGGCGGATCCTACAATGAGCAGTTCTTC